This record covers a single T cell receptor beta chain. CDR3 length: 13 residues. V shed 3 bases and J shed 6 bases, with 12 bases lying between them. No cell sorting was done before RNA was extracted from the tissue. This non-tumor lung sample came from over 3 cm beyond the tumor edge. This entry belongs to a study of tumor and adjacent non-tumor tissue in lung cancer. The library came from three nested PCR rounds adapted from ARM-PCR protocols. TCRdb re-derived calls from the multiplex PCR reads in MiXCR, one entry per CDR3 protein. The sample includes 80,000 to 100,000 distinct CDR3 sequences, 80% of them seen just once.

V is TRBV12-3 or TRBV12-4 and J is TRBJ2-7; D possibly uses TRBD1 or TRBD2 (5 bases each). What was sequenced was distant non-tumor lung tissue. The source is a man aged 55 to 69 with small cell lung cancer. CDR3 nucleotide sequence: TGTGCCAGCAGTTTGTGGGGGAGCTTCGAGCAGTACTTC. It translates to CASSLWGSFEQYF.